Listed below are T cell receptor beta chains from one sample, sequenced in a study of cytomegalovirus exposure and HLA in healthy donors. Clones were sequenced by immunoSEQ multiplex PCR, and TCRdb holds only the in-frame ones, with some missing. The table includes approximately 100,000 clones, 74% detected once. The sequenced sample consisted of PBMCs. These receptors all stem from a man between 50 and 59 years old in good health and CMV-seropositive. CDR3s include the opening cysteine and the closing phenylalanine or tryptophan. The D gene is left open where the match is weak. Clone size is stated in some rows and not others, as once, few, many or a class when expanded.

clone size	J gene	V gene	D gene	CDR3 protein	CDR3 DNA
NA	TRBJ2-2	TRBV2	NA	CASSPGLLITGELFF	TGTGCCAGCAGTCCGGGACTCTTAATCACCGGGGAGCTGTTTTTT
NA	TRBJ1-1	TRBV5-1	NA	CASSFNGGNTEAFF	TGCGCCAGCAGCTTCAACGGGGGGAACACTGAAGCTTTCTTT
NA	TRBJ2-2	TRBV14	NA	CASSQQAGDAGELFF	TGTGCCAGCAGCCAACAGGCAGGGGATGCCGGGGAGCTGTTTTTT
NA	TRBJ2-7	TRBV5-4	TRBD1	CASSLRTGEDEQYF	TGTGCCAGCAGCCTCCGGACAGGGGAGGACGAGCAGTACTTC
NA	TRBJ2-1	TRBV27	NA	CASSLWASKDYNEQFF	TGTGCCAGCAGTTTATGGGCTAGCAAGGACTACAATGAGCAGTTCTTC
NA	TRBJ1-5	TRBV4-1	NA	CASSQVGPPPADQPQHF	TGCGCCAGCAGCCAAGTGGGCCCTCCACCAGCAGATCAGCCCCAGCATTTT
NA	TRBJ1-4	TRBV6-5	TRBD1	CASSRDRDFEKLFF	TGTGCCAGCAGTCGGGACAGGGATTTTGAAAAACTGTTTTTT
NA	TRBJ2-3	TRBV5-1	TRBD2	CASSPRVAGGLTDTQYF	TGCGCCAGCAGCCCGAGGGTAGCGGGGGGGCTCACAGATACGCAGTATTTT
NA	TRBJ1-2	TRBV28	NA	CASSFSHSYGYTF	TGTGCCAGCAGTTTCTCTCACAGTTATGGCTACACCTTC
NA	TRBJ1-2	TRBV11-2	NA	CASSSPGQEKGYTF	TGTGCCAGCAGCTCGCCGGGACAAGAGAAGGGCTACACCTTC
NA	TRBJ2-7	TRBV5-1	NA	CASSLPQTASEQYF	TGCGCCAGCAGCTTACCCCAGACAGCGAGCGAGCAGTACTTC
NA	TRBJ2-5	TRBV27	TRBD1	CASSTQGVETQYF	TGTGCCAGCAGCACCCAGGGGGTTGAGACCCAGTACTTC
NA	TRBJ2-3	TRBV5-5	NA	CASSLTDTQYF	TGTGCCAGCAGCCTCACAGATACGCAGTATTTT
NA	TRBJ1-5	TRBV12-5	NA	CASGSDSLYQHF	TGTGCTAGTGGATCGGACAGCCTTTATCAGCATTTT
few	TRBJ1-1	TRBV19	NA	CASSSRGLGTEAFF	TGTGCCAGTAGTTCCCGAGGGCTTGGCACTGAAGCTTTCTTT
few	TRBJ2-3	TRBV2	TRBD2	CASSASPQPGLGSDTQYF	TGTGCCAGCAGCGCAAGTCCTCAACCGGGACTAGGGTCAGATACGCAGTATTTT
few	TRBJ1-1	TRBV5-5	NA	CASSLEAAGAFF	TGTGCCAGCAGCTTGGAGGCAGCAGGAGCTTTCTTT
NA	TRBJ1-2	TRBV6-5	NA	CASSYGGGIYGYTF	TGTGCCAGCAGTTATGGGGGGGGGATTTATGGCTACACCTTC
few	TRBJ2-3	TRBV7-2	NA	CASSLQGYTDTQYF	TGTGCCAGCAGCTTACAGGGATACACAGATACGCAGTATTTT
NA	TRBJ1-4	TRBV18	NA	CASSPSGNNEKLFF	TGTGCCAGCTCACCAAGCGGGAATAATGAAAAACTGTTTTTT
few	TRBJ2-3	TRBV5-1	NA	CASSRRGEGYGDTQYF	TGCGCCAGCAGCCGGAGGGGGGAGGGATATGGAGATACGCAGTATTTT
NA	TRBJ1-2	TRBV15	NA	CATSRTGINYGYTF	TGTGCCACCAGCAGAACCGGGATCAACTATGGCTACACCTTC
NA	TRBJ2-5	TRBV7-9	NA	CASSLDSLRETQYF	TGTGCCAGCAGCTTAGATAGTCTACGGGAGACCCAGTACTTC
few	TRBJ1-2	TRBV6-5	TRBD1	CASSEGGRPYGYTF	TGTGCCAGCAGTGAAGGGGGCAGGCCCTATGGCTACACCTTC
once	TRBJ2-1	TRBV6-4	NA	CASSRREQDEQFF	TGTGCCAGCAGTAGACGGGAGCAAGATGAGCAGTTCTTC
NA	TRBJ1-2	TRBV9	NA	CASSVVTAQGYTF	TGTGCCAGCAGCGTAGTGACTGCCCAGGGCTACACCTTC
NA	TRBJ1-5	TRBV4-1	TRBD1	CASSHATGYQPQHF	TGCGCCAGCAGCCATGCGACAGGGTATCAGCCCCAGCATTTT
once	TRBJ1-5	TRBV5-6	NA	CASSLGPVNQPQHF	TGTGCCAGCAGCTTGGGCCCAGTCAATCAGCCCCAGCATTTT